This entry concerns a single T cell receptor (beta chain). The sample comes from a study of T cells expressing NK-cell markers. The CDR3 has 13 amino acids. CDR1 is PRHDT and CDR2 is FYEKMQ in the germline V gene (reference sequence). With the 5' RACE reads reprocessed, TCRdb shows one record per CDR3 protein and no DNA. This table holds about 170,000 distinct CDR3 sequences. The rearrangement links TRBV13 to TRBJ2-3. What was sequenced was blood T cells: a sorted CD56 or NKG2C T cell subset, CD4+ or CD8+ T cells, or bulk PBMC T cells (not recorded which). The source of this sequence is a man aged 18-70 years in good health. The CDR3 here is CASSPRSRDTQYF. Based on the CDR3 plus reference TRBV13 and TRBJ2-3, the full variable domain is AAGVIQSPRHLIKEKRETATLKCYPIPRHDTVYWYQQGPGQDPQFLISFYEKMQSDKGSIPDRFSAQQFSDYHSELNMSSLELGDSALYFCASSPRSRDTQYFGPGTRLTVL.